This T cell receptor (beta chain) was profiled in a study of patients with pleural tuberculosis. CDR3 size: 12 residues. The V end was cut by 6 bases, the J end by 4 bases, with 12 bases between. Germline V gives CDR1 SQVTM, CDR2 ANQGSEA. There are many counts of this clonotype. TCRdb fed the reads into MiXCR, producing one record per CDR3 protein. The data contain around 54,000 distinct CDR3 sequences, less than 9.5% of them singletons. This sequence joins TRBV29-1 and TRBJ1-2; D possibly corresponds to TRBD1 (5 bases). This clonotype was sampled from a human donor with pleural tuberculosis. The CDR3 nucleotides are TGCAGCGTAGACCCAGGGAGCTATGGCTACACCTTC. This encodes CSVDPGSYGYTF.